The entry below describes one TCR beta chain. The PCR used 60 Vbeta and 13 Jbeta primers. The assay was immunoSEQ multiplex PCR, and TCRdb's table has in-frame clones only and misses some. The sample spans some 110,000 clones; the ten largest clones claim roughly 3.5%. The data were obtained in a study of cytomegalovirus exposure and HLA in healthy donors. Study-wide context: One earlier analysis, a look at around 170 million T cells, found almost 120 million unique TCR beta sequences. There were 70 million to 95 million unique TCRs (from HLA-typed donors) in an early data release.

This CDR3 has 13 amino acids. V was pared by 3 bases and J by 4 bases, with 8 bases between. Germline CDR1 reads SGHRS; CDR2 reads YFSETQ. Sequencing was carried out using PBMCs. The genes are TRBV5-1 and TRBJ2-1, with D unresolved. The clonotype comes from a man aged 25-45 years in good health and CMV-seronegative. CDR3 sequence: CASSWASYNEQFF. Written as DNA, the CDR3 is TGCGCCAGCAGCTGGGCCTCGTACAATGAGCAGTTCTTC.